This T cell receptor beta chain stems from a study of cytomegalovirus exposure and HLA in healthy donors. Overall study context: A previous analysis identified approximately 120 million unique TCR beta sequences derived from some 170 million T cells. In an early release, HLA-typed donors contributed tens of millions of unique TCR sequences. Regarding the study as a whole: Later analysis revealed greater clonal expansion in HLA-associated TCR beta chains than in equally common others.

PCR was performed using 60 Vbeta and 13 Jbeta primers. Generated by immunoSEQ multiplex PCR, the TCRdb table keeps only in-frame clones and is missing some. The sample includes 200,000 to 250,000 clones, approximately 70% of them seen just once. V trimming: 5 bases; J trimming: 4 bases; junction bases outside the gene matches: 3. CDR3 length: 13 amino acids. Germline V lookup: CDR1 MNHNS, CDR2 SASEGT. Points on this clone: The target antigen is unknown. The identical CDR3 is also encoded by other nucleotide sequences in the sample.

This sequence joins TRBV6-1 and TRBJ1-1; 8 positions match TRBD1. This receptor was identified in a man aged 40-50 years in good health and CMV-seropositive. Sequencing was done on a sample of PBMCs. This chain's CDR3 is CASSRQGATEAFF. In DNA form, the CDR3 reads TGTGCCAGCAGTAGGCAGGGGGCCACTGAAGCTTTCTTT.